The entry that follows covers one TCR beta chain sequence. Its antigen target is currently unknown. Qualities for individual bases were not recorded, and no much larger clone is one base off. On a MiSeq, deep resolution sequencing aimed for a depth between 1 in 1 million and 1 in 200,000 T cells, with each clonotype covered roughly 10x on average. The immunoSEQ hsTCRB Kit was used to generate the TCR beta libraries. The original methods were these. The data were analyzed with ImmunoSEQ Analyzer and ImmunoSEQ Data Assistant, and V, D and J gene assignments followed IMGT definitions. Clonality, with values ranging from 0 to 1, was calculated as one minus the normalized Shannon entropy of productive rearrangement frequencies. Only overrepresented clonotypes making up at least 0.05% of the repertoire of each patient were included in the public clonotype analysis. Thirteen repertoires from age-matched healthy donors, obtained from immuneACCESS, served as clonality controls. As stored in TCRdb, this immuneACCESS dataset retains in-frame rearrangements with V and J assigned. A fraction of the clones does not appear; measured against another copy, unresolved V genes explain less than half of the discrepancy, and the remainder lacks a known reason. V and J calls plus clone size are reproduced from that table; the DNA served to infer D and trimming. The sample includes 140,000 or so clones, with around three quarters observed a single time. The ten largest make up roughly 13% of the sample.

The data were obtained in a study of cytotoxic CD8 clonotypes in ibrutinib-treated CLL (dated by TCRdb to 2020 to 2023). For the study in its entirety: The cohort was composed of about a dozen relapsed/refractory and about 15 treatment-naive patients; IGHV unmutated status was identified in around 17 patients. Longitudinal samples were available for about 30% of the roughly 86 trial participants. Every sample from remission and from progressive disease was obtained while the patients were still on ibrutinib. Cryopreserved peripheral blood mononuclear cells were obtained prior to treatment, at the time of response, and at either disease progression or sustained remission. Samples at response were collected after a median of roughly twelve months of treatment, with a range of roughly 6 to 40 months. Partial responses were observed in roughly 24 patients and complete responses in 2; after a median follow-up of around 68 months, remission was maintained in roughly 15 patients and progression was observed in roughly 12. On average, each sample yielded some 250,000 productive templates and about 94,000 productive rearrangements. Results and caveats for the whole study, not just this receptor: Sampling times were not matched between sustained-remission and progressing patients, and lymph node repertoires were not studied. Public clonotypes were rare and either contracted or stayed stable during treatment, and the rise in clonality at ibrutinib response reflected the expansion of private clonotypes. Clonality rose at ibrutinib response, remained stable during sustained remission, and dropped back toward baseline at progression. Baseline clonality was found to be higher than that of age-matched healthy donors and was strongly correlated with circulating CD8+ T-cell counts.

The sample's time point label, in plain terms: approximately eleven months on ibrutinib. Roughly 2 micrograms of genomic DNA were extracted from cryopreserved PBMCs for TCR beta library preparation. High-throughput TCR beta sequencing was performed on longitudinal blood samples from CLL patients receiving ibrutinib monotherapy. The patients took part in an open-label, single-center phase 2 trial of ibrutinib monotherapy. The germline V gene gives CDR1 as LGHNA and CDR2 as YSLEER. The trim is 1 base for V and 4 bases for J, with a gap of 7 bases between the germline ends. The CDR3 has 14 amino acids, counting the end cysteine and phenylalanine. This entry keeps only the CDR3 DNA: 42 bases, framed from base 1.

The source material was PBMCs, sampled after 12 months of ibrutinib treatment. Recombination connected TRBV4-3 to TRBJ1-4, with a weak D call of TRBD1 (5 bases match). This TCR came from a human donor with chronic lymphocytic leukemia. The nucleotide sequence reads TGCGCCAGCAGCCAAGCCGGGGGTAATGAAAAACTGTTTTTT. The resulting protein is CASSQAGGNEKLFF.